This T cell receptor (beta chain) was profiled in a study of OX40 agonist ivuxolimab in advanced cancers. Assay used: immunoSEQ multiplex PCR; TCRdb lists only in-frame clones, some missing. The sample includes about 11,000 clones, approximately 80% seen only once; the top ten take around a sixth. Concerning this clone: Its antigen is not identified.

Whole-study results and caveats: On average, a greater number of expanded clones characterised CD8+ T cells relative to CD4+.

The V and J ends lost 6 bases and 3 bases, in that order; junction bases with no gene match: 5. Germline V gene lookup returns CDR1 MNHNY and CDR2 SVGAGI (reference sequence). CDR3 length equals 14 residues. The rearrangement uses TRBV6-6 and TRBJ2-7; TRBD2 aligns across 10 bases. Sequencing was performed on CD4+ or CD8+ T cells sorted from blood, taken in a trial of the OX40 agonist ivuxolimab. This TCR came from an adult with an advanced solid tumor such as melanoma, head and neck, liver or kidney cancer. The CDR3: CASRKLAGSYEQYF. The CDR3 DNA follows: TGTGCCAGCAGGAAACTAGCGGGAAGCTACGAGCAGTACTTC.